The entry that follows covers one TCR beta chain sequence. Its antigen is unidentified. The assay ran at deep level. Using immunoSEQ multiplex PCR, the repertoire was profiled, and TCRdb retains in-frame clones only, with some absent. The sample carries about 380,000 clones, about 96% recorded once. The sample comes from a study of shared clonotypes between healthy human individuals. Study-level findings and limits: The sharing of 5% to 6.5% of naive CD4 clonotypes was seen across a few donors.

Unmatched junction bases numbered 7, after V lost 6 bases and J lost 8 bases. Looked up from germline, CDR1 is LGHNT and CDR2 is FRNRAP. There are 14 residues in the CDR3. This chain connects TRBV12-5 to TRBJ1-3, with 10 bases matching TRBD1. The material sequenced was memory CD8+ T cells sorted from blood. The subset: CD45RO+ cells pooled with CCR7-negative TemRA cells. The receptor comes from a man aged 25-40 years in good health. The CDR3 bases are TGTGCTAGTGGCCGGGGACAGGGGTCAGACACCATATATTTT. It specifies CASGRGQGSDTIYF.